This T cell receptor beta chain was identified during a study of T cell changes during pregnancy in multiple sclerosis (dated by TCRdb to the late 2010s). Background for the entire study: The study looked at changes in the T cell repertoire across pregnancy in women with multiple sclerosis.

The library was built by means of the immunoSEQ multiplex PCR assay. TCRdb stores this immuneACCESS table with in-frame sequences only. Part of the clones is absent; in the studies checked, under half of the shortfall reflects unresolved V genes, and no reason is known for the rest. Present in this sample are more than 50,000 clones, roughly 91% of which were seen just once. 0.8% to 1% of the sample goes to the ten largest clones. To note about this clone: What antigen it recognizes has not been identified. Base qualities were left out, and no much larger clone turns up one base away.

CDR3 length: 14 amino acids, cysteine to phenylalanine. The kept DNA is CDR3 alone, 42 bases in frame from the first base. Relative to germline, V is 6 bases shorter and J is 3 bases shorter, with 14 bases between their ends. CDR1 and CDR2 were assigned from the germline V gene as SNHLY and FYNNEI. The source was peripheral blood, collected before pregnancy. This clonotype originated in a female donor with multiple sclerosis, enrolled in a pregnancy study. The sequence joins TRBV2 to TRBJ1-2, with TRBD1 perhaps the D gene, on 6 matching bases. The CDR3 region reads CASRGGRVYYGYTF. In nucleotides, the sequence is TGTGCCAGCAGGGGGGGGCGTGTATACTATGGCTACACCTTC. The full variable domain, completed from the reference TRBV2 and TRBJ1-2 proteins outside the CDR3, reads EPEVTQTPSHQVTQMGQEVILRCVPISNHLYFYWYRQILGQKVEFLVSFYNNEISEKSEIFDDQFSVERPDGSNFTLKIRSTKLEDSAMYFCASRGGRVYYGYTFGSGTRLTVV.